This section outlines one T cell receptor beta chain sequence together with its context. This sample was taken from a study of blood T cell repertoires in COVID-19. Study details: Both acute and convalescent COVID-19 samples were obtained from the United States, Italy and Spain.

Profiling relied on immunoSEQ multiplex PCR, and the TCRdb table lists in-frame clones only, not all of them. The sample includes about 320,000 clones, 90% of them seen just once. The germline V gene has CDR1 MNHEY and CDR2 SVGAGI. V trimming: 3 bases; J trimming: 5 bases; junction bases outside the gene matches: 3. The CDR3 is made up of 13 amino acids. The chain employs TRBV6-5 and TRBJ1-2, with 7 nucleotides matching TRBD1. The receptor's source is a woman aged 25 to 39 who had been exposed to COVID-19. Sequenced material: PBMCs or T cells enriched from blood (not recorded which). CDR3 coding DNA: TGTGCCAGCAGTTATACAGGGGAGTATGGCTACACCTTC. It is translated as CASSYTGEYGYTF.